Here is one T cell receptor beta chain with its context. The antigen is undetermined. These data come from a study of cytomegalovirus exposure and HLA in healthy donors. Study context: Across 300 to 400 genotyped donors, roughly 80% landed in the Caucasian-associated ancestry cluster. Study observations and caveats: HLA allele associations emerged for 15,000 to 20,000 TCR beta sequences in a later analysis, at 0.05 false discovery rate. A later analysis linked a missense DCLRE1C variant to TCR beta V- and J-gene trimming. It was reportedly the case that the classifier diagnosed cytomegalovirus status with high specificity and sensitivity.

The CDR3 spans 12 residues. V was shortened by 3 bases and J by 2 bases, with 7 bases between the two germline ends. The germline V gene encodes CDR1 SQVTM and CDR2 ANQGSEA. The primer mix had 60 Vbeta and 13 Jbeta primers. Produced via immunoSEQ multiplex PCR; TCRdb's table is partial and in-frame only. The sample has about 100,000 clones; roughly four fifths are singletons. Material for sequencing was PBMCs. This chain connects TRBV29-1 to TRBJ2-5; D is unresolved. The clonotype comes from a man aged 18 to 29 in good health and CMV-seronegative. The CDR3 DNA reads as TGCAGCGTTGACCGACAACAAGAGACCCAGTACTTC. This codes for CSVDRQQETQYF.